The sequence of this T cell receptor beta chain was determined in a study of blood T cell repertoires in COVID-19. In the study overall: Researchers got acute and convalescent COVID-19 samples from the United States, Italy and Spain. The analysed material was cDNA or gDNA that came from T cells, B-cell-depleted T cells, or PBMCs.

The junction had 7 bases not matched to a gene; V was cut back by 3 bases and J by 0 bases. The CDR3 totals 16 residues. Germline V lookup: CDR1 SGHRS, CDR2 YFSETQ. In the authors' workflow: Reference gene primer amplification in the assay estimated nucleated cell counts. Clones were read by immunoSEQ multiplex PCR, and TCRdb kept only the in-frame ones, dropping some. V, J and clone size derive from that table, while D and trimming were established from the DNA sequence. Altogether around 270,000 clones are present, over 75% being singletons, with the ten largest covering roughly 0.87%. Seattle patient enrollment occurred during active infection, with longitudinal follow-up thereafter. This clone was picked up a small number of times.

The V gene is TRBV5-1, the J gene TRBJ1-1; 8 bases fit TRBD1. The sequence was obtained from a human donor with COVID-19, enrolled during active disease. The donor label of this sample is uncertain. The specimen was peripheral blood. The CDR3 DNA follows: TGCGCCAGCAGCTCCGGACAGGGTACCATGAACACTGAAGCTTTCTTT. The encoded protein is CASSSGQGTMNTEAFF.